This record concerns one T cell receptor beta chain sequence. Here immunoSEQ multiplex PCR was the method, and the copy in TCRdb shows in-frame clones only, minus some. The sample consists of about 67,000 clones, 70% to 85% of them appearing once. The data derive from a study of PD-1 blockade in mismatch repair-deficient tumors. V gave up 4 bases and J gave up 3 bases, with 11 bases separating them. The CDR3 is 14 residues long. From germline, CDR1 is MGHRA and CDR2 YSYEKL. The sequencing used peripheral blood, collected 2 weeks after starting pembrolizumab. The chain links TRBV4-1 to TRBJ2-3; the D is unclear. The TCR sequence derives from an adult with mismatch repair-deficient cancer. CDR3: CASSLAVGTDTQYF. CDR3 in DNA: TGCGCCAGCAGCCTAGCAGTGGGAACAGATACGCAGTATTTT.